This is a list of T cell receptor beta chains from one sample in a study of cytomegalovirus exposure and HLA in healthy donors. Using immunoSEQ multiplex PCR, the repertoire was profiled, and TCRdb retains in-frame clones only, with some absent. This sample carries about 170,000 clones, 79% of them seen once, and the ten largest clones take under 3%. Sequencing was done on a sample of PBMCs. The receptors shown here come from a woman between 45 and 65 years old in good health and CMV-seronegative. Both conserved end residues are trimmed from each CDR3. Fields, in order: J gene, D gene, V gene, CDR3 length, CDR3 protein. A D gene is named only where the DNA matches it firmly.

J gene: TRBJ1-4
D gene: NA
V gene: TRBV4-3
CDR3 length: 15
CDR3 protein: ASSQELADRSNEKLF

J gene: TRBJ1-6
D gene: NA
V gene: TRBV6-4
CDR3 length: 13
CDR3 protein: ASSDEGEGSSPLH

J gene: TRBJ1-5
D gene: TRBD1
V gene: TRBV19
CDR3 length: 14
CDR3 protein: ASSSSGTGLDQPQH

J gene: TRBJ2-2
D gene: TRBD1
V gene: TRBV18
CDR3 length: 14
CDR3 protein: ASSPTGGSNTGELF

J gene: TRBJ1-6
D gene: NA
V gene: TRBV7-9
CDR3 length: 13
CDR3 protein: ASSKVSRGDSPLH

J gene: TRBJ2-7
D gene: NA
V gene: TRBV6-5
CDR3 length: 13
CDR3 protein: ASRPDRRGPYEQY

J gene: TRBJ1-5
D gene: TRBD1
V gene: TRBV18
CDR3 length: 13
CDR3 protein: ASSPAQGEGQPQH

J gene: TRBJ2-1
D gene: NA
V gene: TRBV28
CDR3 length: 14
CDR3 protein: ASSLRLARLYNEQF

J gene: TRBJ1-5
D gene: TRBD1
V gene: TRBV28
CDR3 length: 13
CDR3 protein: ASSPTGGSNQPQH

J gene: TRBJ2-7
D gene: TRBD1
V gene: TRBV5-1
CDR3 length: 11
CDR3 protein: ASSPGQGHEQY

J gene: TRBJ2-1
D gene: TRBD2
V gene: TRBV4-3
CDR3 length: 14
CDR3 protein: ASSQDQTSGGDEQF

J gene: TRBJ1-1
D gene: NA
V gene: TRBV18
CDR3 length: 11
CDR3 protein: ASSPARSTEAF

J gene: TRBJ1-2
D gene: NA
V gene: TRBV19
CDR3 length: 11
CDR3 protein: ASSIDRYYGYT

J gene: TRBJ1-5
D gene: NA
V gene: TRBV7-9
CDR3 length: 13
CDR3 protein: ASSPNGGGNQPQH

J gene: TRBJ2-5
D gene: NA
V gene: TRBV19
CDR3 length: 12
CDR3 protein: ASSIGSRVETQY

J gene: TRBJ1-4
D gene: NA
V gene: TRBV9
CDR3 length: 14
CDR3 protein: ASSVEPGRVNEKLF

J gene: TRBJ2-1
D gene: NA
V gene: TRBV6-5
CDR3 length: 11
CDR3 protein: ASSSVSYNEQF

J gene: TRBJ1-2
D gene: TRBD1
V gene: TRBV28
CDR3 length: 12
CDR3 protein: ASSTNRGGSGYT

J gene: TRBJ2-1
D gene: NA
V gene: TRBV6-1
CDR3 length: 11
CDR3 protein: ANLQGGSDEQF

J gene: TRBJ2-1
D gene: TRBD1
V gene: TRBV4-3
CDR3 length: 14
CDR3 protein: ASSQVVRRGWNEQF

J gene: TRBJ2-1
D gene: TRBD2
V gene: TRBV2
CDR3 length: 14
CDR3 protein: ASSGRLAVSYNEQF

J gene: TRBJ2-1
D gene: TRBD2
V gene: TRBV5-1
CDR3 length: 15
CDR3 protein: ASSALAGGSSYNEQF

J gene: TRBJ1-4
D gene: NA
V gene: TRBV27
CDR3 length: 12
CDR3 protein: ASSLGSTLGKLF

J gene: TRBJ2-5
D gene: NA
V gene: TRBV5-6
CDR3 length: 11
CDR3 protein: ASSLVAVETQY

J gene: TRBJ2-7
D gene: NA
V gene: TRBV27
CDR3 length: 12
CDR3 protein: ASSFGGATYEQY

J gene: TRBJ1-6
D gene: NA
V gene: TRBV4-3
CDR3 length: 13
CDR3 protein: ASSQGRGVNSPLH

J gene: TRBJ2-1
D gene: TRBD2
V gene: TRBV6-5
CDR3 length: 13
CDR3 protein: ASSPPGLAGNEQF

J gene: TRBJ2-1
D gene: TRBD2
V gene: TRBV5-6
CDR3 length: 15
CDR3 protein: ASSPTVGLAVNNEQF

J gene: TRBJ2-5
D gene: NA
V gene: TRBV6-5
CDR3 length: 14
CDR3 protein: ASSYSFQRGQETQY

J gene: TRBJ2-3
D gene: NA
V gene: TRBV7-2
CDR3 length: 9
CDR3 protein: ASSPGNTQY

J gene: TRBJ2-7
D gene: TRBD1
V gene: TRBV7-2
CDR3 length: 12
CDR3 protein: ASSADRGRREQY

J gene: TRBJ1-1
D gene: TRBD1
V gene: TRBV10-1
CDR3 length: 12
CDR3 protein: ASRGDRGFTEAF

J gene: TRBJ2-3
D gene: TRBD1
V gene: TRBV5-5
CDR3 length: 14
CDR3 protein: ASSMAGTGYADTQY

J gene: TRBJ1-5
D gene: NA
V gene: TRBV7-9
CDR3 length: 16
CDR3 protein: ASSPRGRVGGEDQPQH

J gene: TRBJ2-3
D gene: NA
V gene: TRBV7-2
CDR3 length: 11
CDR3 protein: ASSLGTSDTQY

J gene: TRBJ1-6
D gene: TRBD1
V gene: TRBV27
CDR3 length: 14
CDR3 protein: ASKPGTGGLNSPLH

J gene: TRBJ1-1
D gene: NA
V gene: TRBV27
CDR3 length: 13
CDR3 protein: ASSLSGRTGTEAF

J gene: TRBJ2-1
D gene: NA
V gene: TRBV9
CDR3 length: 9
CDR3 protein: ASSSYSEQF

J gene: TRBJ2-3
D gene: NA
V gene: TRBV19
CDR3 length: 13
CDR3 protein: ASTPDFLSTDTQY

J gene: TRBJ2-7
D gene: TRBD2
V gene: TRBV27
CDR3 length: 12
CDR3 protein: ASSSPGGSYEQY

J gene: TRBJ1-5
D gene: TRBD1
V gene: TRBV18
CDR3 length: 13
CDR3 protein: ASSPGQGENQPQH

J gene: TRBJ2-7
D gene: NA
V gene: TRBV7-8
CDR3 length: 11
CDR3 protein: ASSFAYRDEQY

J gene: TRBJ1-5
D gene: NA
V gene: TRBV6-6
CDR3 length: 13
CDR3 protein: ASRESTAGGEPQH

J gene: TRBJ2-3
D gene: TRBD2
V gene: TRBV9
CDR3 length: 14
CDR3 protein: ASSVAPSGITDTQY

J gene: TRBJ2-3
D gene: NA
V gene: TRBV7-5
CDR3 length: 11
CDR3 protein: ATDRESTDTQY

J gene: TRBJ2-7
D gene: NA
V gene: TRBV5-1
CDR3 length: 11
CDR3 protein: ASSFGGTYEQY

J gene: TRBJ1-1
D gene: TRBD1
V gene: TRBV7-8
CDR3 length: 12
CDR3 protein: ASSVDRGNTEAF

J gene: TRBJ1-3
D gene: TRBD1
V gene: TRBV6-1
CDR3 length: 13
CDR3 protein: ASRGQGISGNTIY

J gene: TRBJ1-6
D gene: NA
V gene: TRBV7-9
CDR3 length: 13
CDR3 protein: ASSLAPGGRSPLH

J gene: TRBJ2-7
D gene: TRBD1
V gene: TRBV27
CDR3 length: 12
CDR3 protein: ASRRDRLLGEQY

J gene: TRBJ1-1
D gene: TRBD1
V gene: TRBV7-9
CDR3 length: 11
CDR3 protein: ASSLSGGTEAF

J gene: TRBJ2-3
D gene: TRBD2
V gene: TRBV9
CDR3 length: 17
CDR3 protein: ASSVGGRGDSKSTDTQY

J gene: TRBJ2-3
D gene: NA
V gene: TRBV19
CDR3 length: 12
CDR3 protein: ASSITDSRDTQY

J gene: TRBJ1-2
D gene: NA
V gene: TRBV7-2
CDR3 length: 13
CDR3 protein: ASSLENLRGSGYT

J gene: TRBJ2-7
D gene: TRBD1
V gene: TRBV5-5
CDR3 length: 13
CDR3 protein: ASSLGQGISYEQY

J gene: TRBJ2-7
D gene: TRBD1
V gene: TRBV7-2
CDR3 length: 13
CDR3 protein: ASSLNKAGGHEQY

J gene: TRBJ2-7
D gene: TRBD1
V gene: TRBV14
CDR3 length: 16
CDR3 protein: ASSQDDRGPTLAYEQY

J gene: TRBJ2-2
D gene: NA
V gene: TRBV19
CDR3 length: 12
CDR3 protein: ASSWGGPAGELF

J gene: TRBJ2-2
D gene: TRBD1
V gene: TRBV7-9
CDR3 length: 14
CDR3 protein: ASSSLGTGNTGELF

J gene: TRBJ2-3
D gene: NA
V gene: TRBV5-4
CDR3 length: 11
CDR3 protein: ASSLAPSDTQY